A single sample gave rise to the 6 T cell receptor beta chains below, sequenced in a study of CD8+CD57+ T cells in acquired aplastic anemia. Profiling of TCR beta VDJ combinations and CDR3 sequences used genomic DNA as template. TCRdb re-called the reads through MiXCR, storing one row per CDR3 protein. Seen here are about 100,000 distinct CDR3 sequences, roughly 50% observed once, and the top ten hold roughly 34%. Sequences were obtained from sorted CD4+, CD8+, or CD8+CD57+ T cells (not recorded which) from PBMCs. Every receptor here comes from a human donor in good health, serving as a control.

This CDR3 is CATSDSSSYTF. CDR3 nucleotide sequence: TGTGCCACCAGTGACAGTTCAAGCTACACCTTC. The V gene is TRBV24-1, the J gene TRBJ1-2; D not certain. The CDR3 extends over 11 amino acids. V lost 4 bases and J 9 bases, leaving 8 bases between the germline ends. Germline V gene sequence: CDR1 KGHDR, CDR2 SFDVKD.

The chain links TRBV7-6 to TRBJ1-2; no reliable D call. There are 11 residues in the CDR3. Germline values: CDR1 SGHVS, CDR2 FNYEAQ. V lost 2 bases and J lost 11, with 9 bases in between. CDR3 coding DNA: TGTGCCAGCAGCTTACTTGAAGGGTACACCTTC. Translation gives CASSLLEGYTF.

This clonotype was observed at least ten times. V usage is TRBV12-3 or TRBV12-4 and J usage is TRBJ2-1, with 8 bases identical to TRBD2. This CDR3 has 14 amino acids. Trimming took 11 bases from V and 5 from J; bases not matched to a gene: 11. The CDR3 DNA follows: TGTGCCTCATCATCGGGGGGGCCTAACAATGAGCAGTTCTTC. This encodes CASSSGGPNNEQFF.

In its sample, this clonotype was seen many times. The genes are TRBV4-1 and TRBJ2-5; TRBD2 is a possible D gene (5 bases). Looked up from germline, CDR1 is MGHRA and CDR2 is YSYEKL. Between the trimmed V and J ends, which lost 0 bases and 0 bases, there was a span of 11 bases. CDR3 length: 16 amino acids. The CDR3 region has the DNA TGCGCCAGCAGCCAAGATTCGCCGGGGTACCAAGAGACCCAGTACTTC. This gives the protein CASSQDSPGYQETQYF.

Comments on this clonotype: This may be a read error: a much more frequent sequence differs by one nucleotide. The CDR3 does not close with the conserved phenylalanine or tryptophan, likely indicating a read error. The gene calls are TRBV29-1 and TRBJ2-1; perhaps TRBD2 as D (6 bases). This CDR3 region has 14 residues. CDR1 SQVTM and CDR2 ANQGSEA come from the germline V gene. CDR3 amino acids: CGVVPRGRINEQFL. The CDR3 DNA reads as TGCGGCGTTGTCCCGCGGGGTAGGATAAATGAGCAGTTCCTC.

This clonotype was recorded at least ten times. V is TRBV5-8 and J is TRBJ2-7, with D maybe TRBD1 (5 bases). Germline CDR1 is SGHTS and CDR2 is YDEGEE. V was shortened by 4 bases and J by 3 bases, with 14 bases between the two germline ends. This CDR3 is built from 14 residues. The CDR3 DNA is TGTGCCAGCAGCAAGGACAAGTTTTTCTACGAGCAGTACTTC. Its protein product is CASSKDKFFYEQYF.